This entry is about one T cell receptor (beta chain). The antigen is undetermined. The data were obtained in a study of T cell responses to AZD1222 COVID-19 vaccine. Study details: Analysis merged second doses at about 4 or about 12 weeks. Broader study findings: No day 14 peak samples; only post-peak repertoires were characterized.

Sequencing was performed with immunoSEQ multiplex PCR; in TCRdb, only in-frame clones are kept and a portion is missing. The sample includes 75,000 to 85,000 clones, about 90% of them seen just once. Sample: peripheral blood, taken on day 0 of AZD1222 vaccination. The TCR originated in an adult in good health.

DNA for the CDR3: TGCGCCAGCAGCCAAGATAGGGGGGGAGGGAAGCCCCAGCATTTT. This gives the protein CASSQDRGGGKPQHF. This chain uses TRBV4-1 with TRBJ1-5; perhaps TRBD1 as D (6 bases). This CDR3 contains 15 residues. With 0 bases removed from V and 8 bases from J, the gap between germline ends came to 14 bases. Germline V lookup: CDR1 MGHRA, CDR2 YSYEKL.